This T cell receptor beta chain was captured in a study of memory CD4+ T cells and cytomegalovirus serostatus. Study-wide background: Healthy Belgian adult donors included several CMV-positive and 24 CMV-negative people.

Broader study findings: CD4+ memory repertoires contained about 40% of the 164 reported CMV TCRbeta sequences.

Notes on this clone: What it binds is not known.

Single viable CD3+CD4+CD8-CD45RO+ cells were sorted as the memory CD4+ T cells. Positive selection with CD4 microbeads enriched total CD4+ T cells. The CDR3 contains 15 residues. V trimming: 0 bases; J trimming: 4 bases; junction bases outside the gene matches: 0. Germline V CDR1 and CDR2: SGHRS, YFSETQ. Original processing notes: Out-of-frame sequences were removed, leaving a few million distinct TCRbeta sequences. Data came from immunoSEQ multiplex PCR; TCRdb stores just in-frame clones and leaves some out. D and trimming were read from the DNA, whereas the V and J calls and clone size are those reported in that table. The data contain 45,000 to 65,000 clones, over 60% of them singletons.

The sample comprised memory CD4+ T cells from blood. This TCR came from an adult in good health and CMV-seropositive. The V and J genes are TRBV5-1 and TRBJ2-7; 14 bases line up with TRBD2. The CDR3 spells CASSLGTSGGYEQYF. The DNA for the CDR3 is TGCGCCAGCAGCTTGGGGACTAGCGGGGGGTACGAGCAGTACTTC. The full variable domain, in which reference TRBV5-1 and TRBJ2-7 provide the parts outside the CDR3, is KAGVTQTPRYLIKTRGQQVTLSCSPISGHRSVSWYQQTPGQGLQFLFEYFSETQRNKGNFPGRFSGRQFSNSRSEMNVSTLELGDSALYLCASSLGTSGGYEQYFGPGTRLTVT.